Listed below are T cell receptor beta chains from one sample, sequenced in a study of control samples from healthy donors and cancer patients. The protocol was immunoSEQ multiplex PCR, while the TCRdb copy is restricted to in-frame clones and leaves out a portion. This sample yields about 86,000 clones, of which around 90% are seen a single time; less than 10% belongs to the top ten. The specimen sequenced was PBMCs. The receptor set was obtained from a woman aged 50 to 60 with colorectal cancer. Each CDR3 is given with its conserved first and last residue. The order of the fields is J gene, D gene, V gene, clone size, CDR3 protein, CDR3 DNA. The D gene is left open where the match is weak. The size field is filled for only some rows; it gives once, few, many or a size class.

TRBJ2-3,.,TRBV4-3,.,CASSQVSSTDTQYF,TGCGCCAGCAGCCAAGTTTCCAGCACAGATACGCAGTATTTT
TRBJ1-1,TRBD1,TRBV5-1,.,CASSLSPLGQGGTEAFF,TGCGCCAGCAGCTTGAGCCCCCTGGGACAGGGAGGGACTGAAGCTTTCTTT
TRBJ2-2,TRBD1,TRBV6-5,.,CASSWGQAGELFF,TGTGCCAGCAGTTGGGGACAGGCCGGGGAGCTGTTTTTT
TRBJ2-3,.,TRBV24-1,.,CATSDLGSRDSTDTQYF,TGTGCCACCAGTGATTTAGGCTCCAGGGACAGCACAGATACGCAGTATTTT
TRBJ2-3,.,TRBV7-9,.,CASSANRGQADTQYF,TGTGCCAGCAGCGCCAACCGGGGCCAGGCAGATACGCAGTATTTT
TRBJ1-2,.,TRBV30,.,CAWSSVGYGYTF,TGTGCCTGGAGTAGTGTGGGCTATGGCTACACCTTC
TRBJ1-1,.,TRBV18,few,CASSPSRERKNTEAFF,TGTGCCAGCTCACCAAGTCGGGAGCGGAAGAACACTGAAGCTTTCTTT
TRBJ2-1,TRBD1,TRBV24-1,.,CATSDYGTGGFNEQFF,TGTGCCACCAGTGATTACGGGACAGGGGGGTTCAATGAGCAGTTCTTC
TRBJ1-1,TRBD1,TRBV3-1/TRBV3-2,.,CASSQRDRGTEAFF,TGTGCCAGCAGCCAGAGGGACAGGGGGACTGAAGCTTTCTTT
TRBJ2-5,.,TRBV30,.,CAWSYTLETQYF,TGTGCCTGGAGTTACACATTGGAGACCCAGTACTTC
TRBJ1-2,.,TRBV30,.,CAWSVYGYGYTF,TGTGCCTGGAGTGTATACGGCTATGGCTACACCTTC
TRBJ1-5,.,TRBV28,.,CASRSTGPSNQPQHF,TGTGCCAGCAGATCCACAGGGCCCAGCAATCAGCCCCAGCATTTT
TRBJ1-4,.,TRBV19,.,CASSITSEKLFF,TGTGCCAGTAGTATTACGAGTGAAAAACTGTTTTTT
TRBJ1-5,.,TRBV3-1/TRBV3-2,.,CASSPRGGNQPQHF,TGTGCCAGCAGCCCCCGGGGAGGCAATCAGCCCCAGCATTTT
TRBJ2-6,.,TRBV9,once,CASRESGANVLTF,TGTGCCAGCAGGGAGTCTGGGGCCAACGTCCTGACTTTC
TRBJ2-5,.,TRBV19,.,CASSFSVYQETQYF,TGTGCCAGTAGTTTCTCGGTATACCAAGAGACCCAGTACTTC
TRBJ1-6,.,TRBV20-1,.,CSASNSQGRDNSPLHF,TGCAGTGCTAGTAACTCGCAGGGCAGAGATAATTCACCCCTCCACTTT